This is a list of T cell receptor beta chains from one sample in a study of shared T cell receptors in the human thymus. The data were produced by immunoSEQ multiplex PCR, yet TCRdb's version contains in-frame clones alone and is incomplete. The profile shows 640,000 or so clones, 70% to 90% of them singletons. These data were likewise used in another study, on human thymus T cells.

Sequencing was done on a sample of thymocytes. The receptors stem from a boy less than two years old with a congenital heart defect. Each CDR3 is given with its conserved first and last residue. The D gene is left open where the match is weak. Clone size is not always given. Where it is, it says once, few, many or a class for expanded clones.

>TRBV6-1|-|14|few|TRBJ2-6
TGTGCCAGCGATCCAGGGGCAGGGGCCAACGTCCTGACTTTC
CASDPGAGANVLTF
>TRBV7-2|-|12|-|TRBJ1-1
TGTGCCAGCAGCAACCTCAGGGGTGAAGCTTTCTTT
CASSNLRGEAFF
>TRBV18|TRBD1|18|-|TRBJ2-7
TGTGCCAGCTCACCACCCTGGACAGGGAACGGACTACTTTACGAGCAGTACTTC
CASSPPWTGNGLLYEQYF
>TRBV28|TRBD1|14|-|TRBJ1-5
TGTGCCAGCAGTGCCTTGACAGGGGCTCAGCCCCAGCATTTT
CASSALTGAQPQHF
>TRBV4-3|TRBD2|20|-|TRBJ2-7
TGCGCCAGCAGCCAAGTTTATCCGGGACTAGCGAAAATCGGCTCCTACGAGCAGTACTTC
CASSQVYPGLAKIGSYEQYF
>TRBV14|TRBD2|19|-|TRBJ2-2
TGTGCCAGCAGCCAAGATCTCGCCACTAGCGGGAGAAACACCGGGGAGCTGTTTTTT
CASSQDLATSGRNTGELFF
>TRBV5-4|TRBD1|17|few|TRBJ1-1
TGTGCCAGCAGCCCCGGACAGGGGGAAATGAAGAACACTGAAGCTTTCTTT
CASSPGQGEMKNTEAFF
>TRBV28|TRBD1|16|-|TRBJ2-3
TGTGCCAGCAGCCTGCCCGGACAGGGCCGGACAGATACGCAGTATTTT
CASSLPGQGRTDTQYF
>TRBV14|-|13|-|TRBJ1-6
TGTGCCAGCAGCCAAGCATCTAATTCCCCCCTCCACTTT
CASSQASNSPLHF
>TRBV28|-|12|-|TRBJ1-4
TGTGCCAGCAATGTGGACACGAGAAAACTGTTTTTT
CASNVDTRKLFF
>TRBV18|TRBD2|17|-|TRBJ2-3
TGTGCCAGCTCACCACCAAAAGCGGGAGGCAAGTGGGATACGCAGTATTTT
CASSPPKAGGKWDTQYF
>TRBV4-3|TRBD2|19|once|TRBJ2-5
TGCGCCAGCAGCCAAGATCGGTTAGCGGCGGGAGGGCCCCAAGAGACCCAGTACTTC
CASSQDRLAAGGPQETQYF
>TRBV5-4|TRBD2|17|-|TRBJ2-7
TGTGCCAGCAGCTTTCAACTAGCGGGAGGCACCCCCTACGAGCAGTACTTC
CASSFQLAGGTPYEQYF
>TRBV10-1|-|14|-|TRBJ1-2
TGCGCCAGCAGTCCGGGAGAGGCCAACTATGGCTACACCTTC
CASSPGEANYGYTF